These T cell receptor beta chains were read from a single sample in a study of blood T cell repertoires in COVID-19. The table came from immunoSEQ multiplex PCR; TCRdb's copy has only in-frame clones and leaves some out. The data contain approximately 280,000 clones, roughly 84% of them seen just once; the ten biggest clones take up about 1.6%. Sequenced sample: peripheral blood. The source is a human donor with COVID-19, enrolled during active disease. The donor label of this sample is uncertain. Each CDR3 is given with its conserved first and last residue. A D gene is named only where the DNA matches it firmly.

V: TRBV15; D: TRBD2; J: TRBJ2-3; length: 16; CDR3: CATSRGQLAATDTQYF; DNA: TGTGCCACCAGCAGAGGGCAACTAGCGGCGACAGATACGCAGTATTTT
V: TRBV5-5; D: NA; J: TRBJ2-2; length: 16; CDR3: CASSLWSGINTGELFF; DNA: TGTGCCAGCAGCTTGTGGTCGGGGATTAACACCGGGGAGCTGTTTTTT
V: TRBV7-6; D: TRBD1; J: TRBJ1-4; length: 15; CDR3: CASSWTGRNNEKLFF; DNA: TGTGCCAGCAGCTGGACAGGAAGGAATAATGAAAAACTGTTTTTT
V: TRBV11-2; D: NA; J: TRBJ2-2; length: 15; CDR3: CASSLADPYTGELFF; DNA: TGTGCCAGCAGCTTGGCAGATCCGTACACCGGGGAGCTGTTTTTT
V: TRBV25-1; D: NA; J: TRBJ2-2; length: 12; CDR3: CASQLETGELFF; DNA: TGTGCCAGCCAACTGGAGACCGGGGAGCTGTTTTTT
V: TRBV19; D: NA; J: TRBJ2-1; length: 13; CDR3: CASSMGPNNEQFF; DNA: TGTGCCAGTAGTATGGGCCCGAACAATGAGCAGTTCTTC
V: TRBV7-2; D: TRBD1; J: TRBJ1-2; length: 15; CDR3: CASSFVTGGGYGYTF; DNA: TGTGCCAGCAGCTTCGTGACAGGGGGCGGCTATGGCTACACCTTC
V: TRBV7-2; D: NA; J: TRBJ2-3; length: 14; CDR3: CASSAPGIPDTQYF; DNA: TGTGCCAGCAGCGCCCCAGGGATACCAGATACGCAGTATTTT
V: TRBV3-1/TRBV3-2; D: NA; J: TRBJ2-1; length: 15; CDR3: CASSPGADSYNEQFF; DNA: TGTGCCAGCAGCCCTGGAGCGGATTCCTACAATGAGCAGTTCTTC
V: TRBV6-5; D: TRBD2; J: TRBJ2-5; length: 14; CDR3: CASNPGGSVETQYF; DNA: TGTGCCAGCAATCCCGGGGGGTCGGTAGAGACCCAGTACTTC
V: TRBV19; D: NA; J: TRBJ2-2; length: 15; CDR3: CASSISYPDTGELFF; DNA: TGTGCCAGTAGTATCTCCTATCCGGACACCGGGGAGCTGTTTTTT
V: TRBV5-1; D: NA; J: TRBJ2-3; length: 14; CDR3: CASSLDDSRDTQYF; DNA: TGCGCCAGCAGCTTGGACGACAGCCGAGATACGCAGTATTTT
V: TRBV5-1; D: TRBD2; J: TRBJ2-5; length: 14; CDR3: CASSVTSAAETQYF; DNA: TGCGCCAGCAGCGTGACTAGCGCGGCAGAGACCCAGTACTTC
V: TRBV2; D: NA; J: TRBJ1-2; length: 14; CDR3: CASRPTGTNYGYTF; DNA: TGTGCCAGCAGACCGACAGGTACTAACTATGGCTACACCTTC
V: TRBV7-9; D: NA; J: TRBJ1-1; length: 16; CDR3: CASKPSGGPMNTEAFF; DNA: TGTGCCAGCAAACCCTCGGGGGGCCCGATGAACACTGAAGCTTTCTTT
V: TRBV18; D: NA; J: TRBJ2-1; length: 15; CDR3: CASSPPSGQNNEQFF; DNA: TGTGCCAGCTCACCACCATCAGGACAGAACAATGAGCAGTTCTTC
V: TRBV9; D: NA; J: TRBJ1-4; length: 12; CDR3: CASSGQDEKLFF; DNA: TGTGCCAGCTCCGGTCAAGATGAAAAACTGTTTTTT